These T cell receptor beta chains were read from a single sample in a study of T cell clonotyping in hematopoietic cell transplantation. The table came from immunoSEQ multiplex PCR; TCRdb's copy has only in-frame clones and leaves some out. Here the sample spans thousands of clones, approximately 80% being singletons. Sequencing was performed on peripheral blood mononuclear cells, taken before stem cell transplant. Source of these receptors: a woman between 45 and 65 years old with acute myeloid leukemia. Some clones in this sample may be carry-over from other donors' samples. Each CDR3 is given with its conserved first and last residue. The D gene is left open where the match is weak. Size tells how often a clone was seen (once, few, many) or the class of an expanded clone, and some rows leave it out.

-	TRBJ1-2	-	TRBV29-1	CSVERSIYGYTF	TGCAGCGTTGAAAGGTCGATCTATGGCTACACCTTC
-	TRBJ1-2	few	TRBV6-6	CASSYRVDYGYTF	TGTGCCAGCAGTTACAGGGTCGACTATGGCTACACCTTC
TRBD2	TRBJ2-3	-	TRBV28	CASSLNTGRTSTDTQYF	TGTGCCAGCAGTTTAAATACCGGGAGGACTAGTACAGATACGCAGTATTTT
-	TRBJ1-1	-	TRBV6-1	CASSESRRANTEAFF	TGTGCCAGCAGTGAATCCCGGCGGGCGAACACTGAAGCTTTCTTT
-	TRBJ1-4	few	TRBV2	CASSWKTDEKLFF	TGTGCCAGCAGTTGGAAGACCGACGAAAAACTGTTTTTT
-	TRBJ2-1	-	TRBV2	CASSGGNDEQFF	TGTGCCAGCAGTGGCGGGAATGATGAGCAGTTCTTC
-	TRBJ2-1	-	TRBV7-9	CASVQVSSYNEQFF	TGTGCCAGCGTGCAGGTGAGCTCCTACAATGAGCAGTTCTTC
-	TRBJ1-2	-	TRBV9	CASSLRDNGYGYTF	TGTGCCAGCAGCCTTCGGGACAACGGCTATGGCTACACCTTC
-	TRBJ2-7	-	TRBV30	CAWSVRGPEQYF	TGTGCCTGGAGTGTACGGGGGCCCGAGCAGTACTTC
-	TRBJ1-1	-	TRBV6-5	CASSYSADTEAFF	TGTGCCAGCAGTTACTCCGCGGACACTGAAGCTTTCTTT
-	TRBJ2-7	-	TRBV5-6	CASRLVGRSYEQYF	TGTGCCAGCAGGCTTGTAGGGCGTTCCTACGAGCAGTACTTC